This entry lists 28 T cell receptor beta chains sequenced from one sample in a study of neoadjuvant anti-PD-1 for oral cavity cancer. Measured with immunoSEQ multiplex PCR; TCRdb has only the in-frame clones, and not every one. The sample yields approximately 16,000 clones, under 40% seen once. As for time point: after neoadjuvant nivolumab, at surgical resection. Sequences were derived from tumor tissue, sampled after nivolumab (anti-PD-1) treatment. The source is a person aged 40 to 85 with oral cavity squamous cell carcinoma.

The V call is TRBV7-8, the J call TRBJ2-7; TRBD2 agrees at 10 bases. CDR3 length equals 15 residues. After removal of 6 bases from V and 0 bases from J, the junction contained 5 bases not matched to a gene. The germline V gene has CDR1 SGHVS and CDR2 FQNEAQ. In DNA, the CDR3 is TGTGCCAGCAGAATCGGACTAGCGGACTCCTACGAGCAGTACTTC. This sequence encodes CASRIGLADSYEQYF.

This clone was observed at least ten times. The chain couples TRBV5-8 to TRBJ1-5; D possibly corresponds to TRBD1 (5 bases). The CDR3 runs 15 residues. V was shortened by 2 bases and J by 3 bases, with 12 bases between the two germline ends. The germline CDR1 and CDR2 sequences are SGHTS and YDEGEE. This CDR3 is CASSFRVGNNQPQHF. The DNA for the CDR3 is TGTGCCAGCAGCTTCAGGGTTGGGAACAATCAGCCCCAGCATTTT.

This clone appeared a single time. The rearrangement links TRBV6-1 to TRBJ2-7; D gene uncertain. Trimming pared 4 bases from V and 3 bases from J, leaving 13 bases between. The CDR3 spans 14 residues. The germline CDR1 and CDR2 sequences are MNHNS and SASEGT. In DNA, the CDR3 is TGTGCCAGCAGTGTCCGGGCCGGCCACTACGAGCAGTACTTC. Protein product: CASSVRAGHYEQYF.

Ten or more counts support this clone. CDR3: CATRGTSGVPGTQYF. The CDR3 nucleotides read TGTGCCACCAGGGGGACTAGCGGGGTCCCGGGTACGCAGTATTTT. The rearrangement uses TRBV10-3 and TRBJ2-3; TRBD2 matches at 13 bases. With 10 bases clipped from V and 8 bases from J, the junction kept 12 bases outside the gene matches. This CDR3 has 15 amino acids. CDR1 ENHRY and CDR2 SYGVKD come from the germline V gene.

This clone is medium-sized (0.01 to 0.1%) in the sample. The CDR3 loop is CASSYRAPEQYF. The DNA for the CDR3 is TGTGCCAGCAGCTACAGGGCTCCCGAGCAGTACTTC. The gene calls are TRBV28 and TRBJ2-7; a weak D match, TRBD1 (6 bases). Germline CDR1 reads MDHEN; CDR2 reads SYDVKM. The CDR3 contains 12 residues. The V gene lost 6 bases and the J gene lost 6 bases, with 12 bases spanning the gap.

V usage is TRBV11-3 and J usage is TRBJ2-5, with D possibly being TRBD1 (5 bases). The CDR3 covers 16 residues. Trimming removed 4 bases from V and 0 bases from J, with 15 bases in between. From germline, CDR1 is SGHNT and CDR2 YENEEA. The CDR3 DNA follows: TGTGCCAGCAGCTCCGTCGGGCAGGGTGACCAAGAGACCCAGTACTTC. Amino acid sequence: CASSSVGQGDQETQYF.

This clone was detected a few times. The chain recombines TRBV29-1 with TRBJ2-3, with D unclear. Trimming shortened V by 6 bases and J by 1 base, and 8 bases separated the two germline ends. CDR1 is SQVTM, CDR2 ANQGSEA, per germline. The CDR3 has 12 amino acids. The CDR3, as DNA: TGCAGCGTCCCTTGGGGCACAGATACGCAGTATTTT. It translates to CSVPWGTDTQYF.

In DNA form, the CDR3 reads TGTGCCTGGAGTGTTGGGTCGGGGATTGTGTACGAGCAGTACTTC. Encoded protein: CAWSVGSGIVYEQYF. V gene TRBV30 combines with J gene TRBJ2-7; the D gene is possibly TRBD2 (5 bases). Germline V gene sequence: CDR1 GTSNPN, CDR2 SVGIG (reference sequence). Trimming took off 0 bases at V and 4 bases at J, with 16 bases between the two ends. This CDR3 region has 15 residues.

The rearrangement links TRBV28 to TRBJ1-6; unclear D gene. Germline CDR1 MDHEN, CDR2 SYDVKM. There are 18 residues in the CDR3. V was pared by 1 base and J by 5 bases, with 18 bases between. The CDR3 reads CASSLSGVRRLNNSPLHF. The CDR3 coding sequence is TGTGCCAGCAGTTTATCCGGCGTTCGCAGACTGAATAATTCACCCCTCCACTTT.

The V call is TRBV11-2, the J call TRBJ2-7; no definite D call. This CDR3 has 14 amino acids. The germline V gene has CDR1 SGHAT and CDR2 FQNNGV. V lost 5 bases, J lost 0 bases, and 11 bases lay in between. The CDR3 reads CASSPAFASYEQYF. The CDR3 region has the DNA TGTGCCAGCAGCCCTGCTTTCGCCTCCTACGAGCAGTACTTC.

The CDR3 protein is CSVESLRDEQFF. In DNA, the CDR3 is TGCAGCGTTGAAAGCCTGCGGGATGAGCAGTTCTTC. V gene TRBV29-1 combines with J gene TRBJ2-1; tentatively, D is TRBD2 (5 bases). With 2 bases removed from V and 8 bases from J, the gap between germline ends came to 10 bases. The CDR3 runs 12 residues. CDR1 SQVTM and CDR2 ANQGSEA come from the germline V gene.

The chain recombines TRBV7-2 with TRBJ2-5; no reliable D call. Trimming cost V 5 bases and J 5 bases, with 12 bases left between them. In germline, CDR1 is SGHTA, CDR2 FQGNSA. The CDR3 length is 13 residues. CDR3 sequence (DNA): TGTGCCAGCAGCCCTAGGGCCTCGGAGACCCAGTACTTC. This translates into CASSPRASETQYF. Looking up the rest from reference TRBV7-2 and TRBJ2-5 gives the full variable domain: GAGVSQSPSNKVTEKGKDVELRCDPISGHTALYWYRQSLGQGLEFLIYFQGNSAPDKSGLPSDRFSAERTGGSVSTLTIQRTQQEDSAVYLCASSPRASETQYFGPGTRLLVL.

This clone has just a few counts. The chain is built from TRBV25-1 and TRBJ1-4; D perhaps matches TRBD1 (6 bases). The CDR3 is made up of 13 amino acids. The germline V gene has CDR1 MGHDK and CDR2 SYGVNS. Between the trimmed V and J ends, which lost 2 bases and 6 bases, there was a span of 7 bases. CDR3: CASSEQGHEKLFF. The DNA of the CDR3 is TGTGCCAGCAGTGAACAGGGGCATGAAAAACTGTTTTTT. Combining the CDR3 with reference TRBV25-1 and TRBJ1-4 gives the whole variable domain EADIYQTPRYLVIGTGKKITLECSQTMGHDKMYWYQQDPGMELHLIHYSYGVNSTEKGDLSSESTVSRIRTEHFPLTLESARPSHTSQYLCASSEQGHEKLFFGSGTQLSVL.

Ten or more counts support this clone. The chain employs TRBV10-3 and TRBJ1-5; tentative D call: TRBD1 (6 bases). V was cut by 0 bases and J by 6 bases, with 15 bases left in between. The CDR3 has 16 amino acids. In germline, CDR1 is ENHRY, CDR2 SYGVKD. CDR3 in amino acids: CAISESSRGLGQPQHF. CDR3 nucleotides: TGTGCCATCAGTGAGTCCTCGAGGGGGTTAGGTCAGCCCCAGCATTTT.

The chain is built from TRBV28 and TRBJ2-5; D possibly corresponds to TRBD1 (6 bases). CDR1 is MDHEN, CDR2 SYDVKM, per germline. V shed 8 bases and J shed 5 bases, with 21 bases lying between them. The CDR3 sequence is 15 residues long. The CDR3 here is CASGPTYRVGETQYF. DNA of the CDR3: TGTGCCAGCGGCCCCACTTACAGGGTAGGGGAGACCCAGTACTTC.

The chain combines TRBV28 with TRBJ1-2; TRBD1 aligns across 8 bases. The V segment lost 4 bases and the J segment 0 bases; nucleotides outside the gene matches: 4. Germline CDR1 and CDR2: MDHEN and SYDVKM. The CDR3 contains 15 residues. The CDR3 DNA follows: TGTGCCAGCAGTTCGACAGGGGTTACTAACTATGGCTACACCTTC. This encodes CASSSTGVTNYGYTF.

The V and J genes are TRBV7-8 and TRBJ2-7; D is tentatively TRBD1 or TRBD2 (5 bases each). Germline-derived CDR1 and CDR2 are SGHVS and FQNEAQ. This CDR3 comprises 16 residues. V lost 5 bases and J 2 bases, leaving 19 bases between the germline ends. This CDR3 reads CASSPRPGTLTYEQYF. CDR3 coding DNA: TGTGCCAGCAGCCCCCGGCCCGGGACGCTCACCTACGAGCAGTACTTC.

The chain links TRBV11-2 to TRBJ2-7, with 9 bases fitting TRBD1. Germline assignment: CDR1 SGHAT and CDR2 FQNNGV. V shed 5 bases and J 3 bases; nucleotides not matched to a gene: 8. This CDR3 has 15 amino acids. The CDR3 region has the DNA TGTGCCAGCAGCCACCCCGGGACAGGGAGCTACGAGCAGTACTTC. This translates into CASSHPGTGSYEQYF.

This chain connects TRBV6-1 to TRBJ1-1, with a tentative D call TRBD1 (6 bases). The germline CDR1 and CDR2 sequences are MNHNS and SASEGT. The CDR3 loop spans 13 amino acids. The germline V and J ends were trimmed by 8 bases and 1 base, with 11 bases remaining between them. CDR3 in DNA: TGTGCCAGCCGGACAGAAAGGAACACTGAAGCTTTCTTT. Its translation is CASRTERNTEAFF.

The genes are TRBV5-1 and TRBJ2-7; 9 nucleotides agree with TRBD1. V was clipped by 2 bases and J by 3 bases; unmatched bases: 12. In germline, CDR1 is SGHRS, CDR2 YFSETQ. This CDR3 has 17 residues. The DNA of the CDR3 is TGCGCCAGCAGCTTACATATAAGGTTGACAGGGGGCTACGAGCAGTACTTC. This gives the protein CASSLHIRLTGGYEQYF.

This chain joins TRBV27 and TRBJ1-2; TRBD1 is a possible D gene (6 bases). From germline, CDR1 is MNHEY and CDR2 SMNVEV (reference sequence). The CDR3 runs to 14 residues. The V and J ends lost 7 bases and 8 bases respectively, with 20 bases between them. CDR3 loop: CASTPRGGLGGYTF. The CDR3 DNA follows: TGTGCCAGCACCCCTAGGGGGGGGCTCGGCGGCTACACCTTC.

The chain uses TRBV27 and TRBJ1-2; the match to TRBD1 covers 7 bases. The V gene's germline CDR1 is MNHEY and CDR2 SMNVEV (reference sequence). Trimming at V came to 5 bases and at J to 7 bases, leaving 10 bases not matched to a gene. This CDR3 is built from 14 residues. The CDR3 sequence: CASSKTTGYGGYTF. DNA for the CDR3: TGTGCCAGCAGTAAGACGACAGGGTACGGTGGCTACACCTTC.

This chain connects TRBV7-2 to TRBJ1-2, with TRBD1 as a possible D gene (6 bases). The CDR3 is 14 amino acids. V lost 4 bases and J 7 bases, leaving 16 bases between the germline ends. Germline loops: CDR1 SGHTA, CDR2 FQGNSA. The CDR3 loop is CASSSAPGDRGYTF. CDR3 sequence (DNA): TGTGCCAGCAGCTCCGCCCCAGGGGACCGTGGCTACACCTTC. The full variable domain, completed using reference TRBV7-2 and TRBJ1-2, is GAGVSQSPSNKVTEKGKDVELRCDPISGHTALYWYRQSLGQGLEFLIYFQGNSAPDKSGLPSDRFSAERTGGSVSTLTIQRTQQEDSAVYLCASSSAPGDRGYTFGSGTRLTVV.

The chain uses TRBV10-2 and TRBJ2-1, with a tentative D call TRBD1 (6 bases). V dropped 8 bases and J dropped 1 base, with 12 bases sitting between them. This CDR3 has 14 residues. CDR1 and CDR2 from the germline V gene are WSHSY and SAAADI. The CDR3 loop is CASQEGDSYNEQFF. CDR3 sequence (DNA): TGCGCCAGCCAAGAGGGGGATTCCTACAATGAGCAGTTCTTC.

The CDR3 DNA reads TGTGCCAGCAGCCCGGGACAGGGGGCGCAAACTGAAGCTTTCTTT. This encodes CASSPGQGAQTEAFF. This sequence joins TRBV7-9 and TRBJ1-1; 12 bases match TRBD1. The CDR3 consists of 15 residues. From germline, CDR1 is SEHNR and CDR2 FQNEAQ (reference sequence). V shed 5 bases and J 5 bases; nucleotides not matched to a gene: 6.

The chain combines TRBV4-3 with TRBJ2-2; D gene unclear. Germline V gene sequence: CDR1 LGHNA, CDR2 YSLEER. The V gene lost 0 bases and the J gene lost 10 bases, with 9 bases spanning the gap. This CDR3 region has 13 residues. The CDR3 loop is CASSQEAAAELFF. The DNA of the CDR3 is TGCGCCAGCAGCCAAGAGGCGGCGGCGGAGCTGTTTTTT.

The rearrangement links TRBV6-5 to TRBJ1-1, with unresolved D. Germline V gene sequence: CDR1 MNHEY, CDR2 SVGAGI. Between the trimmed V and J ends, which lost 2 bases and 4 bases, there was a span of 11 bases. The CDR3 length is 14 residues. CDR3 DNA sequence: TGTGCCAGCAGTTACCTCGTCTCCGGCACTGAAGCTTTCTTT. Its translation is CASSYLVSGTEAFF.

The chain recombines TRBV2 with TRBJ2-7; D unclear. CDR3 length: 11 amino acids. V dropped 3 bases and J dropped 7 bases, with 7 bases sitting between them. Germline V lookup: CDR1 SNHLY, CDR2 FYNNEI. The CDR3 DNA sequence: TGTGCCAGCAGTGACTGGCGTGAGCAGTACTTC. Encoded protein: CASSDWREQYF.